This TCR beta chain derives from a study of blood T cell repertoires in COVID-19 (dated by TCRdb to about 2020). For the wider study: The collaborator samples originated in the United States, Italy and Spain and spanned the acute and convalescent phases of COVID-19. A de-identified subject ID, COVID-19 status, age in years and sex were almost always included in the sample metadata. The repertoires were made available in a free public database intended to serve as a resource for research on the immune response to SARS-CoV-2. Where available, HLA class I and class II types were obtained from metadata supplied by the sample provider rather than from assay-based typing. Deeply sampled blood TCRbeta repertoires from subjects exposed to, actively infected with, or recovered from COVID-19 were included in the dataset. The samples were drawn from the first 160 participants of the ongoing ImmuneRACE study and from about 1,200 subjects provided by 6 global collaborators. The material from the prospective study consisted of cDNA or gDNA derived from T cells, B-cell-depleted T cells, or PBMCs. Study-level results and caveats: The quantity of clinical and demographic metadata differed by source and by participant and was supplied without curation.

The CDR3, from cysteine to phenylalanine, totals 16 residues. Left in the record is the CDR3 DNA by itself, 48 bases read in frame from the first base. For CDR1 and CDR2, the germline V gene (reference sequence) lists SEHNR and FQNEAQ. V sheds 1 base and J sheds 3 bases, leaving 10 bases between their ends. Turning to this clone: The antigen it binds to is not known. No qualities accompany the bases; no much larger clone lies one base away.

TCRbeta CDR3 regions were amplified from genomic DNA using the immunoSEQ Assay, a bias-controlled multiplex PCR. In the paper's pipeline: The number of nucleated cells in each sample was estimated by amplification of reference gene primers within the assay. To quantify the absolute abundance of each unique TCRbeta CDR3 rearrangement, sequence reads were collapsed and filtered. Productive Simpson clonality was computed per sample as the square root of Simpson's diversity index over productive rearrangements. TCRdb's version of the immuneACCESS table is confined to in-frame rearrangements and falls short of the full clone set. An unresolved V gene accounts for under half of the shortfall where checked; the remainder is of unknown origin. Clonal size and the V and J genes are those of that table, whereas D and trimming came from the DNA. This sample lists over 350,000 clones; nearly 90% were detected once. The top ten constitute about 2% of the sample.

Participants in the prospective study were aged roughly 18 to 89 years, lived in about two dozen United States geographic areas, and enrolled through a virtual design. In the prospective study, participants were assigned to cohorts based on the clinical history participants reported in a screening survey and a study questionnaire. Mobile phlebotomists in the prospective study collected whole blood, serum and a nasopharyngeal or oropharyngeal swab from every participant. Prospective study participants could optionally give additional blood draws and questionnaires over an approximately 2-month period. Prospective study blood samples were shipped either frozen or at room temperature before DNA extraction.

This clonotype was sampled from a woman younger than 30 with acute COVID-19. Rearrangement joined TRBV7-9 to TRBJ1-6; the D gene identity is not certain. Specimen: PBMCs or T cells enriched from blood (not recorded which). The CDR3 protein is CASSLGGGSYNSPLHF. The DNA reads TGTGCCAGCAGCTTAGGTGGAGGGAGCTATAATTCACCCCTCCACTTT.